These T cell receptor beta chains were read from a single sample in a study of CD8 T cells in ankylosing spondylitis. TCRdb independently ran MiXCR on the 5' RACE reads; one entry per CDR3 protein. Found here are 180,000 or so distinct CDR3 sequences, around a tenth of them singletons; the top ten hold under 35%. The sequencing sample was made of blood, either unsorted or a sorted T cell fraction (not recorded which). These receptors all stem from a male donor with ankylosing spondylitis or in good health (not recorded which). CDR3s include the opening cysteine and the closing phenylalanine or tryptophan. Each record gives: V gene, J gene, clone size, D gene, CDR3 protein, CDR3 DNA. D genes are given only for firm matches. Size values are once, few and many counts, or a class for expanded clones, and some rows have none.

TRBV19	TRBJ1-2	-	-	CASSPSTGVINYGYTF	TGTGCCAGTAGTCCGTCGACAGGAGTTATTAACTATGGCTACACCTTC
TRBV20-1	TRBJ2-7	few	TRBD1	CSAVDRDNSYEQYF	TGCAGTGCTGTTGACAGGGATAACTCCTACGAGCAGTACTTC
TRBV12-3/TRBV12-4	TRBJ1-2	many	-	CASSLQAYGYTF	TGTGCCAGCAGTCTCCAGGCTTATGGCTACACCTTC
TRBV23-1	TRBJ2-7	few	-	CASSHGGPGARSYEQYF	TGCGCCAGCAGTCATGGGGGGCCCGGAGCCCGGTCCTACGAGCAGTACTTC
TRBV10-3	TRBJ1-3	-	-	CAISTGFSGNTIYF	TGTGCCATCAGTACAGGTTTCTCTGGAAACACCATATATTTT
TRBV7-6	TRBJ2-2	many	-	CASSLDGIADTGELFF	TGTGCCAGCAGCTTAGATGGGATCGCGGACACCGGGGAGCTGTTTTTT
TRBV9	TRBJ2-1	many	-	CASSVGGGRTNEQFF	TGTGCCAGCAGCGTAGGTGGGGGGCGCACGAATGAGCAGTTCTTC
TRBV7-2	TRBJ2-3	few	TRBD1	CASSEPGQGDTQYF	TGTGCCAGCAGCGAACCGGGACAGGGAGATACGCAGTATTTT
TRBV19	TRBJ1-1	many	TRBD1	CASSPSGQGANTEAFF	TGTGCCAGTAGTCCCTCGGGGCAGGGGGCAAACACTGAAGCTTTCTTT
TRBV28	TRBJ2-7	-	-	CASSSPGQSYEQYF	TGTGCCAGCAGTTCACCGGGCCAAAGCTACGAGCAGTACTTC
TRBV5-1	TRBJ2-2	few	TRBD2	CASSLQRERTGELFF	TGCGCCAGCAGCCTCCAGCGGGAGCGCACCGGGGAGCTGTTTTTT
TRBV20-1	TRBJ2-3	-	-	CSARDWGRDTQYF	TGCAGTGCTAGAGATTGGGGGCGAGATACGCAGTATTTT
TRBV7-7	TRBJ2-1	many	TRBD1	CASSLVRRQGKNNEQFF	TGTGCCAGCAGCTTAGTTAGGCGACAGGGGAAGAACAATGAGCAGTTCTTC
TRBV29-1	TRBJ2-2	few	TRBD2	CSVALTSGSDTGELFF	TGCAGCGTTGCCCTAACTAGCGGGAGTGACACCGGGGAGCTGTTTTTT
TRBV29-1	TRBJ1-1	many	-	CSVDRGGTEAFF	TGCAGCGTTGACAGGGGCGGCACTGAAGCTTTCTTT
TRBV12-3/TRBV12-4	TRBJ1-3	many	-	CASSFRRAGENTIYF	TGTGCCAGCAGTTTTAGGCGGGCAGGGGAAAACACCATATATTTT
TRBV20-1	TRBJ1-2	few	-	CSAHGYYGYTF	TGCAGTGCTCATGGCTACTATGGCTACACCTTC
TRBV12-3/TRBV12-4	TRBJ1-5	many	-	CASSFRYQPQHF	TGTGCCAGCAGTTTTCGGTACCAGCCCCAGCATTTT
TRBV20-1	TRBJ2-1	-	TRBD2	CSATPGLAYNEQFF	TGCAGTGCTACCCCGGGACTAGCCTACAATGAGCAGTTCTTC
TRBV12-3/TRBV12-4	TRBJ2-6	many	-	CASSSSGANVLTF	TGTGCCAGCAGTTCGTCTGGGGCCAACGTCCTGACTTTC
TRBV5-1	TRBJ1-2	-	-	CASSPGLYGYTF	TGCGCCAGCAGCCCGGGACTCTATGGCTACACCTTC
TRBV29-1	TRBJ2-1	many	-	CSVESVTSYNEQFF	TGCAGCGTTGAATCGGTGACTAGCTACAATGAGCAGTTCTTC
TRBV24-1	TRBJ2-1	many	TRBD1	CATSDFKTGRYNEQFF	TGTGCCACCAGTGATTTCAAGACAGGGCGGTACAATGAGCAGTTCTTC
TRBV6-2/TRBV6-3	TRBJ2-1	many	-	CASSFTGIEQFF	TGTGCCAGCAGCTTCACAGGGATAGAGCAGTTCTTC
TRBV5-1	TRBJ2-7	many	-	CASSLIQSYEQYF	TGCGCCAGCAGCTTGATACAGTCCTACGAGCAGTACTTC
TRBV3-1	TRBJ2-7	many	TRBD2	CASSHSGMGHEQYF	TGTGCCAGCAGTCATAGCGGGATGGGGCACGAGCAGTACTTC
TRBV2	TRBJ1-3	-	-	CASESPSGNTIYF	TGTGCCAGCGAAAGTCCTTCTGGAAACACCATATATTTT
TRBV20-1	TRBJ2-7	many	-	CSGRGLASHEQYF	TGCAGTGGTAGGGGGTTAGCGAGTCACGAGCAGTACTTC
TRBV12-3/TRBV12-4	TRBJ1-1	many	-	CAIQGQANTEAFF	TGTGCCATACAGGGCCAGGCGAACACTGAAGCTTTCTTT
TRBV4-1	TRBJ2-2	many	TRBD2	CASSETLSGSNTGELFF	TGCGCCAGCAGCGAGACCCTTAGCGGGTCGAACACCGGGGAGCTGTTTTTT
TRBV29-1	TRBJ2-7	large	-	CSVEASPGGRRRYEQYF	TGCAGCGTTGAAGCTTCCCCCGGAGGAAGGCGTAGGTACGAGCAGTACTTC
TRBV20-1	TRBJ2-3	many	-	CSAPHHSLGTDTQYF	TGCAGTGCTCCGCATCACAGCCTCGGCACAGATACGCAGTATTTT
TRBV11-2	TRBJ1-1	-	TRBD1	CASSLDGQGYTEAFF	TGTGCCAGCAGCTTAGACGGACAGGGGTACACTGAAGCTTTCTTT
TRBV6-1	TRBJ1-1	many	TRBD1	CASRPQDRGNTEAFF	TGTGCCAGCAGGCCCCAAGACAGGGGAAACACTGAAGCTTTCTTT
TRBV6-5	TRBJ1-4	-	-	CASSYSTASWEKLFF	TGTGCCAGCAGTTACTCGACTGCATCTTGGGAAAAACTGTTTTTT
TRBV18	TRBJ1-1	few	-	CASSLGVGYTEAFF	TGTGCCAGCTCACTAGGGGTTGGGTACACTGAAGCTTTCTTT
TRBV11-2	TRBJ2-7	-	-	CASSLERTAVGQYF	TGTGCCAGCAGCTTAGAAAGGACAGCGGTTGGGCAGTACTTC
TRBV5-1	TRBJ2-3	many	TRBD2	CASSFSGGTTDTQYF	TGCGCCAGCAGCTTTAGCGGGGGGACTACAGATACGCAGTATTTT
TRBV5-1	TRBJ2-1	many	TRBD2	CASSVAGTSGNEQFF	TGCGCCAGCAGCGTCGCCGGGACTAGCGGGAATGAGCAGTTCTTC
TRBV5-1	TRBJ2-3	many	TRBD1	CASSTTGGPDTQYF	TGCGCCAGCAGCACGACAGGGGGACCTGATACGCAGTATTTT
TRBV29-1	TRBJ1-1	many	-	CSVKQGNTEAFF	TGCAGCGTAAAGCAGGGGAACACTGAAGCTTTCTTT
TRBV5-1	TRBJ2-1	many	TRBD2	CASSLTSGSYNEQFF	TGCGCCAGCAGCTTGACTAGCGGGAGTTACAATGAGCAGTTCTTC
TRBV11-2	TRBJ2-7	many	TRBD1	CASSTGTGRNYEQYF	TGTGCCAGCAGCACAGGGACAGGGAGAAACTACGAGCAGTACTTC
TRBV9	TRBJ1-6	many	-	CASSAIGTANSPLHF	TGTGCCAGCAGCGCTATCGGGACCGCGAATTCACCCCTCCACTTT
TRBV2	TRBJ2-2	-	TRBD1	CASIEGQIMSTGELFF	TGTGCCAGCATTGAGGGACAGATAATGAGTACCGGGGAGCTGTTTTTT
TRBV3-1	TRBJ1-5	-	-	CASSRSSEGSNQPQHF	TGTGCCAGCAGCCGCTCCTCGGAGGGTAGCAATCAGCCCCAGCATTTT
TRBV29-1	TRBJ2-5	many	-	CSVEDSPAETQYF	TGCAGCGTTGAGGACAGCCCGGCGGAGACCCAGTACTTC
TRBV12-3/TRBV12-4	TRBJ2-2	few	-	CASSSPPGSKVRTGELFF	TGTGCCAGCAGTAGCCCACCCGGGTCTAAAGTTCGGACCGGGGAGCTGTTTTTT
TRBV25-1	TRBJ1-1	many	-	CASSEGGDTEAFF	TGTGCCAGCAGTGAAGGCGGCGACACTGAAGCTTTCTTT
TRBV9	TRBJ2-3	many	-	CASSAGSQTDTQYF	TGTGCCAGCAGCGCGGGGAGCCAGACAGATACGCAGTATTTT
TRBV21-1	TRBJ2-1	-	-	CAPSNGRQTIYNEQFF	TGTGCCCCGAGCAATGGGAGACAGACTATCTACAATGAGCAGTTCTTC
TRBV2	TRBJ1-1	few	TRBD1	CASRAERTGNEAFF	TGTGCCAGCAGGGCCGAACGGACAGGGAATGAAGCTTTCTTT
TRBV20-1	TRBJ1-3	many	-	CSAKTGQGGNTIYF	TGCAGTGCTAAGACCGGGCAGGGTGGAAACACCATATATTTT
TRBV5-1	TRBJ2-3	many	-	CASSLEGRQGTDTQYF	TGCGCCAGCAGCTTGGAGGGACGCCAGGGGACAGATACGCAGTATTTT
TRBV6-5	TRBJ2-3	many	-	CASSYVATDTQYF	TGTGCCAGCAGTTACGTTGCCACAGATACGCAGTATTTT
TRBV12-3/TRBV12-4	TRBJ2-4	many	-	CASSSDLLAKNIQYF	TGTGCCAGCAGCTCAGATCTTCTAGCCAAAAACATTCAGTACTTC